One T cell receptor beta chain is described in this entry. Its specificity is unknown. This sample was taken from a study of T cell responses to AZD1222 COVID-19 vaccine. TCRdb keeps only in-frame clones here, not all; method: immunoSEQ multiplex PCR. The repertoire holds fewer than 75,000 clones, with approximately 85% as singletons. With V trimmed by 6 bases and J by 8 bases, 6 bases remained unmatched. CDR3 length equals 11 residues. Germline V lookup: CDR1 SQVTM, CDR2 ANQGSEA. Study results and caveats: Repertoires were obtained solely post-peak T cell response.

The V and J genes are TRBV29-1 and TRBJ1-2; 7 bases fit TRBD1. The TCR sequence derives from an adult in good health. The material was peripheral blood, obtained on day 0 of AZD1222 vaccination. This CDR3 is CSVEGAWGYTF. CDR3 coding DNA: TGCAGCGTAGAGGGGGCCTGGGGCTACACCTTC.